The sequence of this T cell receptor (beta chain) was determined in a study of Graves' ophthalmopathy and Graves' hyperthyroidism. V was clipped by 6 bases and J by 0 bases, with 12 bases between them. The CDR3 length is 15 residues. Germline V gives CDR1 WSHSY, CDR2 SAAADI. The study amplified TCR beta CDR3 regions using RNA transcripts. First-round RT-PCR relied on HTBI primers, and a second-round multiplex PCR came next. A single record per CDR3 protein comes from TCRdb applying MiXCR to the multiplex PCR reads. The sample lists about 600,000 distinct CDR3 sequences, less than 45% occurring once. Clinical symptoms, serum thyroxine, TRAb, thyroid ultrasound and orbital computed tomography formed the basis of diagnosis.

The rearrangement uses TRBV10-2 and TRBJ1-3; D is perhaps TRBD1 (5 bases). This sequence originates from an adult man with Graves' hyperthyroidism. Sequenced sample: peripheral blood or thyroid tissue (not recorded which). CDR3 residues: CASRTDRNSGNTIYF. The CDR3 region has the DNA TGCGCCAGCAGGACTGACAGAAACTCTGGAAACACCATATATTTT.